This T cell receptor (beta chain) was observed in a study of T-cell memory formation after mild COVID-19. Whole-study context: Most TCR clusters belonged to a single donor. General study findings and limits: The second-wave clones peaking on day 37 were not confirmed as SARS-CoV-2-specific. Among contracting clones, CD4+ were mainly CM/EM and CD8+ enriched in EMRA.

This clonotype was seen repeatedly, ten times or more. The antigen remains undetermined. V gave up 4 bases and J gave up 3 bases, with 9 bases separating them. The germline gives CDR1 SQVTM, CDR2 ANQGSEA. The CDR3 totals 12 residues. The 5'RACE method, run with constant-segment primers, produced TCR alpha and TCR beta cDNA libraries (carrying sample barcodes and UMIs). TCRdb processed the 5' RACE reads anew with MiXCR; each CDR3 protein has one entry. The sample consists of around 30,000 distinct CDR3 sequences, 12% of them appearing once. The TCR was taken from an adult woman who had mild COVID-19 (a few samples of this study predate the infection). Cell type and time point are not known. The sample was PBMCs or a T cell subset sorted from them (not recorded which). The genes are TRBV29-1 and TRBJ1-1; a weak D match, TRBD1 (5 bases). CDR3 amino acids: CSVAAGDTEAFF. The CDR3 DNA reads TGCAGCGTTGCAGCGGGGGACACTGAAGCTTTCTTT.